These 11 T cell receptor beta chains were sequenced from one sample in a study of blood T cell repertoires in COVID-19. Sequenced by immunoSEQ multiplex PCR; TCRdb stores in-frame clones only, minus some. The data contain under 95,000 clones, roughly 87% of them singletons. The sequencing sample was made of peripheral blood. The receptors were gathered from a woman aged 45-59 years with acute or convalescent COVID-19.

The rearrangement links TRBV10-3 to TRBJ1-4; 9 positions agree with TRBD1. Germline CDR1 ENHRY, CDR2 SYGVKD. The CDR3 covers 11 residues. With V trimmed by 8 bases and J by 12 bases, 4 bases remained unmatched. CDR3 residues: CAIPRTGELFF. The CDR3 coding sequence is TGTGCCATCCCAAGGACAGGGGAACTGTTTTTT.

J is TRBJ2-1 and V is TRBV4-3, with D unresolved. The length of the CDR3 is 14 residues. Trimming stripped 3 bases from V and 7 bases from J, with 13 bases between. CDR1 is LGHNA and CDR2 is YSLEER in the germline V gene. CDR3 sequence reads: CASSQSQVGNEQFF. The DNA for the CDR3 is TGCGCCAGCAGCCAGTCCCAGGTTGGGAATGAGCAGTTCTTC.

The chain links TRBV6-6 to TRBJ2-7; 7 bases map to TRBD2. Germline V gene sequence: CDR1 MNHNY, CDR2 SVGAGI (reference sequence). The V and J ends lost 0 bases and 4 bases, in that order; junction bases with no gene match: 9. This CDR3 spans 16 amino acids. As DNA, the CDR3 is TGTGCCAGCAGTTACTCCTTCGCGGGAGTTATGTACGAGCAGTACTTC. This gives the protein CASSYSFAGVMYEQYF.

The rearrangement uses TRBV7-3 and TRBJ2-3; 9 bases are shared with TRBD2. This CDR3 has 14 amino acids. The V and J ends lost 3 bases and 4 bases, in that order; junction bases with no gene match: 2. Per the germline V gene, CDR1 is SGHTA and CDR2 is FQGTGA. CDR3 residues: CASSFGLASDTQYF. The CDR3 DNA is TGTGCCAGCAGCTTCGGACTAGCGTCAGATACGCAGTATTTT.

The chain links TRBV10-3 to TRBJ2-5; 7 positions match TRBD2. The CDR3 is made up of 15 amino acids. CDR1 and CDR2 (germline): ENHRY, SYGVKD. J was trimmed by 3 bases and V by 2 bases; bases with no gene match: 6. The CDR3 protein is CAISEGGGGKETQYF. As DNA, the CDR3 is TGTGCCATCAGTGAGGGGGGGGGAGGTAAAGAGACCCAGTACTTC.

V gene TRBV12-3 or TRBV12-4 combines with J gene TRBJ1-6; D is uncertain. The CDR3 loop spans 13 amino acids. Trimming pared 4 bases from V and 8 bases from J, leaving 9 bases between. The CDR3 here is CASSSGPYSPLHF. CDR3 DNA: TGTGCCAGCAGTTCTGGGCCCTATTCACCCCTCCACTTT.

This clone has only a few counts. The chain has TRBV7-8 and TRBJ2-7; D is perhaps TRBD1 (5 bases). This CDR3 has 14 residues. Between the trimmed V and J ends, which lost 7 bases and 4 bases, there was a span of 17 bases. Per the germline V gene, CDR1 is SGHVS and CDR2 is FQNEAQ. The CDR3 DNA is TGTGCCAGCATGGAGCGCAGGGCTGGTTACGAGCAGTACTTC. Translation gives CASMERRAGYEQYF.

In this sample, this clone turned up once. The rearrangement joins TRBV7-9 to TRBJ2-7; 13 bases fit TRBD2. V was clipped by 5 bases and J by 6 bases; unmatched bases: 7. The CDR3 runs to 15 residues. Per germline, CDR1 SEHNR and CDR2 FQNEAQ (reference sequence). CDR3 sequence: CASSLLRLAGGEQYF. CDR3 DNA sequence: TGTGCCAGCAGCCTTCTCCGACTAGCGGGAGGCGAGCAGTACTTC.

The gene calls are TRBV27 and TRBJ1-6, with 9 bases aligning to TRBD1. This CDR3 spans 16 amino acids. Unmatched junction bases numbered 7, after V lost 6 bases and J lost 4 bases. The germline V gene has CDR1 MNHEY and CDR2 SMNVEV (reference sequence). CDR3 residues: CASRIQGATYNSPLHF. The CDR3 nucleotides are TGTGCCAGCAGAATACAGGGGGCTACTTATAATTCACCCCTCCACTTT.

The V gene is TRBV7-8, the J gene TRBJ2-7; 10 positions match TRBD2. V gave up 2 bases and J gave up 0 bases; unmatched junction bases: 1. There are 15 residues in the CDR3. From germline, CDR1 is SGHVS and CDR2 FQNEAQ. CDR3 in DNA: TGTGCCAGCAGCTTAAGGACTAGCGGCTCCTACGAGCAGTACTTC. Translation: CASSLRTSGSYEQYF. The complete variable domain, with remaining parts taken from reference TRBV7-8 and TRBJ2-7, reads GAGVSQSPRYKVAKRGQDVALRCDPISGHVSLFWYQQALGQGPEFLTYFQNEAQLDKSGLPSDRFFAERPEGSVSTLKIQRTQQEDSAVYLCASSLRTSGSYEQYFGPGTRLTVT.

This chain uses TRBV28 with TRBJ2-5; TRBD1 is a possible D gene (5 bases). Per germline, CDR1 MDHEN and CDR2 SYDVKM. The CDR3 runs to 13 residues. Trimming removed 6 bases from V and 5 bases from J, with 13 bases in between. The CDR3 DNA follows: TGTGCCAGCAGACCCGGTAGGGGTGAGACCCAGTACTTC. Amino acids: CASRPGRGETQYF.